Presented here are 13 T cell receptor beta chains from one specimen sequenced in a study of PD-1 blockade in classical Hodgkin lymphoma. Method: immunoSEQ multiplex PCR; TCRdb's copy keeps in-frame clones and lacks some. The data hold 25,000 to 30,000 clones, with more than 60% observed a single time. With no exception, relapse followed autologous stem cell transplantation in all patients, and brentuximab vedotin exposure varied. The study purified CD4+ T cells from thawed PBMCs using magnetic negative selection. Sequencing used CD4+ T cells from blood, obtained at baseline. The origin of the receptors is a human donor with classical Hodgkin lymphoma.

CDR3 region: CASSPTGETQYF. In DNA, the CDR3 is TGTGCCAGCAGCCCGACAGGAGAGACCCAGTACTTC. The gene calls are TRBV7-2 and TRBJ2-5; possibly TRBD1 for D (6 bases). This CDR3 is 12 amino acids long. Germline-derived CDR1 and CDR2 are SGHTA and FQGNSA. V gave up 5 bases and J gave up 4 bases, with 8 bases separating them.

The chain has TRBV7-8 and TRBJ1-1; 8 bases are shared with TRBD1. Germline V lookup: CDR1 SGHVS, CDR2 FQNEAQ. The V segment lost 5 bases and the J segment 5 bases; nucleotides outside the gene matches: 10. CDR3 length equals 15 residues. The CDR3 protein is CASSPRTGRVTEAFF. CDR3 coding DNA: TGTGCCAGCAGCCCCCGGACAGGGCGGGTGACTGAAGCTTTCTTT. Drawing the rest from reference TRBV7-8 and TRBJ1-1, the complete variable domain is GAGVSQSPRYKVAKRGQDVALRCDPISGHVSLFWYQQALGQGPEFLTYFQNEAQLDKSGLPSDRFFAERPEGSVSTLKIQRTQQEDSAVYLCASSPRTGRVTEAFFGQGTRLTVV.

V gene TRBV5-1 combines with J gene TRBJ1-2; D ambiguous. This CDR3 has 14 residues. Trimming removed 0 bases from V and 4 bases from J, with 10 bases in between. Per germline, CDR1 SGHRS and CDR2 YFSETQ. In DNA, the CDR3 is TGCGCCAGCAGCTTGGACCGAGACTTCTATGGCTACACCTTC. It yields the protein CASSLDRDFYGYTF.

V is TRBV6-5 and J is TRBJ2-1, with 9 bases that match TRBD2. J was trimmed by 4 bases and V by 6 bases; bases with no gene match: 7. CDR1 is MNHEY, CDR2 SVGAGI, per germline. The CDR3 runs to 15 residues. DNA for the CDR3: TGTGCCAGCAGCCGAGCGGGGGGTGAATACAATGAGCAGTTCTTC. Translation: CASSRAGGEYNEQFF.

The genes are TRBV2 and TRBJ2-3; possible D gene TRBD2, 6 bases. V lost 8 bases, J lost 8 bases, and 20 bases lay in between. CDR3 length equals 14 residues. Germline V gene sequence: CDR1 SNHLY, CDR2 FYNNEI. CDR3 nucleotide sequence: TGTGCCAGCGGAGCCCCCCTCGAAGCGGGTACGCAGTATTTT. Translation gives CASGAPLEAGTQYF.

This clone was picked up a small number of times. This chain uses TRBV7-6 with TRBJ1-1; D gene unclear. The germline V and J ends were trimmed by 3 bases and 5 bases, with 13 bases remaining between them. Germline CDR1 and CDR2: SGHVS and FNYEAQ. The CDR3 covers 14 residues. CDR3 amino acids: CASSFTGAGTEAFF. CDR3 in DNA: TGTGCCAGCAGCTTCACGGGCGCCGGAACTGAAGCTTTCTTT.

The chain couples TRBV30 to TRBJ2-5, with TRBD1 identical over 7 bases. Germline assignment: CDR1 GTSNPN and CDR2 SVGIG (reference sequence). J was trimmed by 5 bases and V by 4 bases; bases with no gene match: 10. This CDR3 comprises 14 residues. CDR3 sequence reads: CAWNWDRGRETQYF. The CDR3, as DNA: TGTGCCTGGAATTGGGACAGAGGAAGGGAGACCCAGTACTTC.

The CDR3 nucleotides are TGTGCCAGTAGTATACCGGAATCCTACGAGCAGTACTTC. Protein: CASSIPESYEQYF. The rearrangement joins TRBV19 to TRBJ2-7, with D unclear. From germline, CDR1 is LNHDA and CDR2 SQIVND (reference sequence). The CDR3 is 13 residues long. The V end was cut by 2 bases, the J end by 1 base, with 6 bases between.

This chain connects TRBV6-5 to TRBJ1-3; maybe TRBD1 (5 bases). The CDR3 sequence is 15 residues long. Looked up from germline, CDR1 is MNHEY and CDR2 is SVGAGI. Trimming left V 5 bases short and J 4 bases short, with 15 bases between. CDR3 nucleotide sequence: TGTGCCAGCAGTATTGCAGGGTCGGCGGGAAACACCATATATTTT. It is translated as CASSIAGSAGNTIYF.

CDR3 residues: CAGRGQPAYEQYF. The CDR3, as DNA: TGTGCCGGGCGGGGACAGCCCGCTTACGAGCAGTACTTC. The chain has TRBV6-1 and TRBJ2-7; possible D gene TRBD1, 7 bases. With 11 bases removed from V and 4 bases from J, the gap between germline ends came to 18 bases. Germline lookup yields CDR1 MNHNS and CDR2 SASEGT. The CDR3 consists of 13 residues.

The V and J genes are TRBV7-2 and TRBJ2-5; D might be TRBD2 (7 bases). CDR3 length: 14 residues. V was clipped by 1 base and J by 4 bases, with 10 bases between them. Germline CDR1 SGHTA, CDR2 FQGNSA. The CDR3 sequence: CASSLVAGAETQYF. The CDR3 region has the DNA TGTGCCAGCAGCTTAGTTGCGGGGGCAGAGACCCAGTACTTC.

The gene calls are TRBV10-3 and TRBJ1-1, with D possibly matching TRBD1 (5 bases). CDR1 is ENHRY, CDR2 SYGVKD, per germline. V gave up 3 bases and J gave up 0 bases, with 11 bases separating them. The CDR3 sequence is 15 residues long. The CDR3 here is CAISDFGGLNTEAFF. The CDR3 nucleotides are TGTGCCATCAGTGATTTCGGGGGACTGAACACTGAAGCTTTCTTT.

The chain couples TRBV6-1 to TRBJ1-6; 7 nucleotides line up with TRBD1. The CDR3 is made up of 15 amino acids. With 7 bases clipped from V and 9 bases from J, the junction kept 12 bases outside the gene matches. Germline V gene data show CDR1 as MNHNS and CDR2 as SASEGT. The CDR3 coding sequence is TGTGCCAGCATTAGGCAGGGGGAGGAAGGTTCACCCCTCCACTTT. The encoded protein is CASIRQGEEGSPLHF.